The 26 T cell receptor beta chains reported below all come from one sample, sequenced in a study of CD4 T cells in relation to SARS-CoV-2 and coronaviruses. Sequencing was performed with immunoSEQ multiplex PCR; in TCRdb, only in-frame clones are kept and a portion is missing. The sample gives roughly 10,000 clones, about 68% of which show up once; roughly 17% is in the top ten. No antigens are known for them. Before the COVID-19 pandemic, during about 2011-2019, CD4+ T cells were taken from unexposed donors. Isolation of CD4+ T cells took place after 10 days in culture. The sample was CD4+ T cells from PBMCs, cultured in vitro. These receptors all come from a human donor in good health.

The V and J genes are TRBV2 and TRBJ1-6, with D hard to call. Germline V CDR1 and CDR2: SNHLY, FYNNEI. Trimming removed 6 bases at V and 9 bases at J, with 18 bases between. This CDR3 comprises 15 residues. CDR3 amino acids: CASRNGMMGSSPLHF. CDR3 coding DNA: TGTGCCAGCAGGAACGGGATGATGGGGTCTTCACCCCTCCACTTT.

In this sample, this clone turned up once. V is TRBV19 and J is TRBJ2-7; TRBD2 matches at 14 bases. The CDR3 runs 16 residues. CDR1 is LNHDA and CDR2 is SQIVND in the germline V gene (reference sequence). The trim removed 6 bases at V and 6 bases at J, leaving 10 bases unmatched. The CDR3 nucleotides read TGTGCCAGTAGCCGACGGTCGACTAGCGGGAGGGGCGAGCAGTACTTC. As protein: CASSRRSTSGRGEQYF.

V gene TRBV10-3 combines with J gene TRBJ2-3; D might be TRBD2 (5 bases). The V end was cut by 8 bases, the J end by 2 bases, with 17 bases between. The CDR3 runs to 15 residues. Germline V gene sequence: CDR1 ENHRY, CDR2 SYGVKD. CDR3 DNA sequence: TGTGCCATCGGTCCTAGCACCGGCCTCACAGATACGCAGTATTTT. This codes for CAIGPSTGLTDTQYF.

The chain is built from TRBV7-2 and TRBJ2-2, with D perhaps matching TRBD1 (5 bases). The ends were cut back, 5 bases at V and 4 bases at J, with 11 bases in the middle. Germline assignment: CDR1 SGHTA and CDR2 FQGNSA. CDR3 length: 14 residues. CDR3 bases: TGTGCCAGCAGCGCACGACAGCTCACCGGGGAGCTGTTTTTT. Translation gives CASSARQLTGELFF.

CDR3 bases: TGCGCCAGCAGCTTGGGGACAGTAAGGGACTGGGTGGGGACTGAAGCTTTCTTT. Protein: CASSLGTVRDWVGTEAFF. The genes are TRBV5-1 and TRBJ1-1; tentatively, D is TRBD1 (6 bases). V lost 0 bases, J lost 5 bases, and 23 bases lay in between. This CDR3 has 18 amino acids. Germline CDR1 and CDR2: SGHRS and YFSETQ.

The chain has TRBV2 and TRBJ2-7; 7 bases line up with TRBD2. The trim removed 8 bases at V and 7 bases at J, leaving 11 bases unmatched. The CDR3 loop spans 13 amino acids. Germline V CDR1 and CDR2: SNHLY, FYNNEI. CDR3 nucleotide sequence: TGTGCCAGCGGGTGGGGGACTACGGGGGAGCAGTACTTC. Translation gives CASGWGTTGEQYF.

The V call is TRBV4-1, the J call TRBJ2-2; a weak D match, TRBD2 (6 bases). This CDR3 region has 16 residues. Trimming left V 0 bases short and J 1 base short, with 9 bases between. Germline assignment: CDR1 MGHRA and CDR2 YSYEKL. Here the CDR3 reads CASSQENGRNTGELFF. The CDR3 region has the DNA TGCGCCAGCAGCCAAGAAAACGGGAGGAACACCGGGGAGCTGTTTTTT.

This clone was counted between two and nine times. J is TRBJ2-4 and V is TRBV5-5; 10 bases fit TRBD1. Trimming removed 5 bases from V and 8 bases from J; junction bases left unmatched: 4. Per the germline V gene, CDR1 is SGHKS and CDR2 is YYEKEE (reference sequence). The CDR3 loop spans 13 amino acids. The CDR3 region has the DNA TGTGCCAGCAGGCCGACAGGGGGCCACATTCAGTACTTC. Protein sequence: CASRPTGGHIQYF.

This clone was seen a few times. CDR3 region: CAISEWTGAVGGYTF. Written as DNA, the CDR3 is TGTGCCATCAGTGAGTGGACGGGGGCCGTAGGTGGCTACACCTTC. The rearrangement links TRBV10-3 to TRBJ1-2; D may be TRBD1 (6 bases). V lost 1 base and J lost 7, with 16 bases in between. Germline V gives CDR1 ENHRY, CDR2 SYGVKD. CDR3 size: 15 residues.

The chain employs TRBV7-2 and TRBJ2-7; D is ambiguous. Germline CDR1 reads SGHTA; CDR2 reads FQGNSA. Trimming shortened V by 3 bases and J by 5 bases, and 8 bases separated the two germline ends. The CDR3 runs 12 residues. The DNA of the CDR3 is TGTGCCAGCAGCTTCACTACCAACGAGCAGTACTTC. As protein: CASSFTTNEQYF.

The rearrangement uses TRBV2 and TRBJ1-4, with D hard to call. This CDR3 contains 14 residues. V dropped 4 bases and J dropped 8 bases, with 14 bases sitting between them. Germline CDR1 and CDR2: SNHLY and FYNNEI. The CDR3 coding sequence is TGTGCCAGCAGTGCCCAGACATCGGGGGAAAAACTGTTTTTT. The encoded protein is CASSAQTSGEKLFF.

The genes are TRBV19 and TRBJ2-3; 13 bases fit TRBD2. The CDR3 has 15 residues. V gave up 4 bases and J gave up 5 bases; unmatched junction bases: 3. Germline CDR1 reads LNHDA; CDR2 reads SQIVND (reference sequence). CDR3 region: CASSKRLAGGDTQYF. In nucleotides, the CDR3 is TGTGCCAGTAGTAAGCGACTAGCGGGAGGAGATACGCAGTATTTT.

The chain couples TRBV9 to TRBJ2-7, with 10 bases matching TRBD2. The V and J ends lost 7 bases and 5 bases, in that order; junction bases with no gene match: 9. The CDR3 sequence is 14 residues long. CDR1 is SGDLS and CDR2 is YYNGEE in the germline V gene. The CDR3 loop reads CASGPAGGQDEQYF. CDR3 sequence (DNA): TGTGCCAGCGGACCAGCGGGGGGGCAGGACGAGCAGTACTTC.

V usage is TRBV10-3 and J usage is TRBJ1-1; D remains unclear. The CDR3 consists of 12 residues. Trimming took off 8 bases at V and 4 bases at J, with 11 bases between the two ends. Germline V lookup: CDR1 ENHRY, CDR2 SYGVKD. CDR3 region: CAIEGFGTEAFF. CDR3 sequence (DNA): TGTGCCATCGAAGGGTTTGGCACTGAAGCTTTCTTT.

This clone was observed once. The gene calls are TRBV7-2 and TRBJ1-5; tentative D call: TRBD1 (5 bases). This CDR3 is built from 13 residues. Germline CDR1 reads SGHTA; CDR2 reads FQGNSA. The V and J ends lost 5 bases and 7 bases respectively, with 12 bases between them. The CDR3 DNA reads as TGTGCCAGCAGCCCGGACATGATGCAGCCCCAGCATTTT. Its translation: CASSPDMMQPQHF. Full variable domain (missing parts from reference TRBV7-2 and TRBJ1-5): GAGVSQSPSNKVTEKGKDVELRCDPISGHTALYWYRQSLGQGLEFLIYFQGNSAPDKSGLPSDRFSAERTGGSVSTLTIQRTQQEDSAVYLCASSPDMMQPQHFGDGTRLSIL.

The rearrangement links TRBV5-4 to TRBJ2-7, with 11 bases identical to TRBD1. The CDR3 has 15 residues. Germline values: CDR1 SGHNT, CDR2 YYREEE (reference sequence). V gave up 3 bases and J gave up 3 bases; unmatched junction bases: 5. CDR3 residues: CASSWPGQGVYEQYF. CDR3 in DNA: TGTGCCAGCAGCTGGCCGGGACAGGGGGTCTACGAGCAGTACTTC.

The V gene is TRBV2, the J gene TRBJ2-2; tentatively, D is TRBD1 (5 bases). The germline V gene has CDR1 SNHLY and CDR2 FYNNEI. V lost 0 bases and J 4 bases, leaving 9 bases between the germline ends. This CDR3 has 15 residues. Written as DNA, the CDR3 is TGTGCCAGCAGTGAAGCGCTTCAGGGCACCGGGGAGCTGTTTTTT. It encodes CASSEALQGTGELFF.

The V call is TRBV27, the J call TRBJ2-3; D not certain. The CDR3 is 12 amino acids. The V end was cut by 3 bases, the J end by 6 bases, with 7 bases between. The germline V gene encodes CDR1 MNHEY and CDR2 SMNVEV (reference sequence). CDR3 protein: CASSFSFDTQYF. CDR3 sequence (DNA): TGTGCCAGCAGTTTCTCGTTCGATACGCAGTATTTT.

The CDR3 bases are TGTGCCTGGAGTGTATATTTCTGGCCTAGCGGGAGGGCAGGCACCTACAATGAGCAGTTCTTC. Translating it yields CAWSVYFWPSGRAGTYNEQFF. The gene calls are TRBV30 and TRBJ2-1, with 12 positions matching TRBD2. Looked up from germline, CDR1 is GTSNPN and CDR2 is SVGIG (reference sequence). V lost 0 bases to trimming and J lost 2 bases; unmatched junction nucleotides: 17. The CDR3 is 21 amino acids.

This clone appeared a few times. V and J are TRBV3-1 (or the pseudogene TRBV3-2) and TRBJ1-2; D uncertain. The germline gives CDR1 LGHDT, CDR2 YNNKEL (reference sequence). Trimming pared 2 bases from V and 7 bases from J, leaving 5 bases between. The CDR3 is 11 residues long. CDR3 DNA: TGTGCCAGCAGCCAACGGAGTGGCTACACCTTC. Its protein product is CASSQRSGYTF.

The chain combines TRBV18 with TRBJ2-5, with TRBD1 matching over 8 bases. The CDR3 is made up of 16 amino acids. Trimming took 0 bases from V and 1 from J; bases not matched to a gene: 4. Germline CDR1 is KGHSH and CDR2 is LQKENI. The CDR3 protein is CASSPPQGASQETQYF. For the CDR3, the DNA is TGTGCCAGCTCACCACCCCAGGGGGCCTCCCAAGAGACCCAGTACTTC.

The rearrangement links TRBV6-6 to TRBJ1-5; D not resolved. V shed 5 bases and J shed 5 bases, with 16 bases lying between them. Germline CDR1 reads MNHNY; CDR2 reads SVGAGI (reference sequence). This CDR3 is 15 amino acids long. The chain's CDR3 is CASSIQTGVDQPQHF. DNA of the CDR3: TGTGCCAGCAGTATCCAAACGGGTGTGGATCAGCCCCAGCATTTT.

The chain combines TRBV19 with TRBJ2-3; no firm D call. The CDR3 runs 16 residues. Between the trimmed V and J ends, which lost 3 bases and 2 bases, there was a span of 15 bases. Germline V gene data show CDR1 as LNHDA and CDR2 as SQIVND (reference sequence). CDR3 amino acids: CASSIELTTSTDTQYF. Here the CDR3 DNA reads TGTGCCAGTAGTATCGAACTAACTACGTCCACAGATACGCAGTATTTT.

The V call is TRBV5-1, the J call TRBJ1-4, with D maybe TRBD1 (6 bases). CDR1 and CDR2 from the germline V gene are SGHRS and YFSETQ. The V gene lost 3 bases and the J gene lost 3 bases, with 9 bases spanning the gap. This CDR3 comprises 14 residues. The DNA for the CDR3 is TGCGCCAGCAGCTCAGGGGAGGCTAATGAAAAACTGTTTTTT. Translated: CASSSGEANEKLFF.

The rearrangement links TRBV4-2 to TRBJ2-1, with D possibly TRBD2 on 6 matching bases. The V and J ends lost 1 base and 3 bases respectively, with 10 bases between them. Germline CDR1 and CDR2: LGHNA and YNFKEQ. The CDR3 contains 15 residues. CDR3: CASSQGRGGYNEQFF. DNA of the CDR3: TGTGCCAGCAGCCAAGGCCGGGGAGGCTACAATGAGCAGTTCTTC.

The rearrangement links TRBV10-3 to TRBJ2-2; TRBD1 aligns across 7 bases. The J segment lost 5 bases and the V segment lost 6 bases, leaving 9 bases of the junction unmatched. Germline-derived CDR1 and CDR2 are ENHRY and SYGVKD. The CDR3 extends over 15 amino acids. In nucleotides, the CDR3 is TGTGCCATCAGAACCGGACAGGCAAATACCGGGGAGCTGTTTTTT. It yields the protein CAIRTGQANTGELFF.